Presented here are 16 T cell receptor beta chains from one specimen sequenced in a study of regulatory T cells in long-lasting Graves disease. Time point given: persistent/refractory GD, antithyroid drugs over 5 years with positive TRAb. Scientists built the TCR library using RNA that was extracted from PBMCs. Building of the TCR beta libraries involved iRepertoire HTBI primers and Arm-PCR of CDR3 regions. TCRdb analysed the multiplex PCR reads with MiXCR anew, one entry per CDR3 protein. The table shows some 330,000 distinct CDR3 sequences, with roughly 25% occurring only once. The sample consisted of peripheral blood mononuclear cells (PBMCs), taken when the disease was refractory, from a patient treated with antithyroid drugs. The receptors originated from a woman between 40 and 50 years old with Graves disease.

This clonotype was seen ten or more times. V and J are TRBV6-1 and TRBJ2-2, with unresolved D. The CDR3 runs to 14 residues. V gave up 4 bases and J gave up 3 bases, with 9 bases separating them. Germline CDR1 is MNHNS and CDR2 is SASEGT. CDR3 amino acids: CASSGVPDTGELFF. CDR3 in DNA: TGTGCCAGCAGTGGGGTCCCGGACACCGGGGAGCTGTTTTTT.

This clonotype was observed many times. The rearrangement joins TRBV28 to TRBJ2-7; no firm D call. This CDR3 comprises 14 residues. Trimming removed 5 bases from V and 5 bases from J, with 16 bases in between. From germline, CDR1 is MDHEN and CDR2 SYDVKM. The CDR3 DNA follows: TGTGCCAGCAGTCTGACTGACGATACCCACGAGCAGTACTTC. Translating it yields CASSLTDDTHEQYF.

The J gene is TRBJ1-5, the V gene TRBV20-1; D is unclear. Between the trimmed V and J ends, which lost 0 bases and 4 bases, there was a span of 19 bases. This CDR3 has 17 amino acids. CDR1 and CDR2 from the germline V gene are DFQATT and SNEGSKA (reference sequence). The chain's CDR3 is CSARDAPGRIRNQPQHF. In nucleotides, the CDR3 is TGCAGTGCTAGAGATGCTCCCGGCAGGATAAGAAATCAGCCCCAGCATTTT.

The chain joins TRBV14 to TRBJ1-2, with a weak D call TRBD1 (5 bases). This CDR3 contains 13 residues. The V gene's germline CDR1 is SGHDN and CDR2 FVKESK. Deletions cut 3 bases from V and 8 bases from J, with 13 bases between. The chain's CDR3 is CASSQSQGWGYTF. The CDR3 DNA follows: TGTGCCAGCAGCCAGTCTCAGGGATGGGGCTACACCTTC. Using reference TRBV14 and TRBJ1-2 for the parts outside the CDR3, the full variable domain is EAGVTQFPSHSVIEKGQTVTLRCDPISGHDNLYWYRRVMGKEIKFLLHFVKESKQDESGMPNNRFLAERTGGTYSTLKVQPAELEDSGVYFCASSQSQGWGYTFGSGTRLTVV.

This clonotype has a count of ten or more. This chain links TRBV28 with TRBJ2-6, with 9 bases identical to TRBD1. V lost 5 bases, J lost 1 base, and 3 bases stayed unmatched. Germline CDR1 and CDR2: MDHEN and SYDVKM. The CDR3 spans 16 residues. CDR3 in DNA: TGTGCCAGCAGTGGGGACAGGGCTTCTGGGGCCAACGTCCTGACTTTC. This sequence encodes CASSGDRASGANVLTF.

This clonotype was recorded only once. The rearrangement links TRBV28 to TRBJ2-7; D is possibly TRBD1 (7 bases). Germline CDR1 and CDR2: MDHEN and SYDVKM. This CDR3 region has 19 residues. Trimming pared 2 bases from V and 3 bases from J, leaving 26 bases between. This CDR3 reads CASSLGSWSGGGLDYEQYF. The CDR3 coding sequence is TGTGCCAGCAGTTTAGGCTCCTGGTCCGGAGGGGGCTTAGACTACGAGCAGTACTTC.

This clonotype was counted many times. This chain connects TRBV29-1 to TRBJ2-5; D may be TRBD2 (5 bases). The CDR3 has 13 amino acids. CDR1 is SQVTM, CDR2 ANQGSEA, per germline. Deletions cut 3 bases from V and 1 base from J, with 9 bases between. CDR3 nucleotide sequence: TGCAGCGTTGACGCCGGACTCCAAGAGACCCAGTACTTC. Translation gives CSVDAGLQETQYF.

This clonotype was observed many times. V gene TRBV12-3 or TRBV12-4 combines with J gene TRBJ2-1; TRBD2 matches 8 bases. V shed 6 bases and J 6 bases; nucleotides not matched to a gene: 7. The CDR3 length is 14 residues. Written as DNA, the CDR3 is TGTGCCAGCAGCCCCGGACTAGCCTCCAATGAGCAGTTCTTC. Translation: CASSPGLASNEQFF.

The chain recombines TRBV20-1 with TRBJ1-1; 8 bases agree with TRBD1. Germline assignment: CDR1 DFQATT and CDR2 SNEGSKA (reference sequence). The trim removed 0 bases at V and 11 bases at J, leaving 14 bases unmatched. The CDR3 loop spans 15 amino acids. This CDR3 is CSAREMTGAQRGAFF. CDR3 nucleotide sequence: TGCAGTGCTAGAGAAATGACAGGGGCCCAACGCGGGGCTTTCTTT.

The gene calls are TRBV25-1 and TRBJ2-1, with 9 bases identical to TRBD1. The CDR3 has 15 amino acids. Germline assignment: CDR1 MGHDK and CDR2 SYGVNS. Unmatched junction bases numbered 8, after V lost 1 base and J lost 10 bases. CDR3 coding DNA: TGTGCCAGCAGTGAATCGAGGACAGGGGATAGGGAGCAGTTCTTC. Its translation: CASSESRTGDREQFF. The variable domain in full, with the rest retrieved from reference TRBV25-1 and TRBJ2-1, is EADIYQTPRYLVIGTGKKITLECSQTMGHDKMYWYQQDPGMELHLIHYSYGVNSTEKGDLSSESTVSRIRTEHFPLTLESARPSHTSQYLCASSESRTGDREQFFGPGTRLTVL.

This chain's CDR3 is CASSSGQGGVAEQYF. CDR3 sequence (DNA): TGTGCCAGCAGTTCAGGACAGGGTGGAGTAGCCGAGCAGTACTTC. V is TRBV12-3 or TRBV12-4 and J is TRBJ2-7, with TRBD1 matching over 8 bases. CDR3 size: 15 residues. V shed 4 bases, J shed 6 bases, and the junction held 11 bases outside the gene matches.

This clonotype occurred many times. The chain joins TRBV3-1 to TRBJ1-5; TRBD1 aligns across 9 bases. The V gene end was trimmed by 4 bases and the J gene end by 6 bases; junction bases not matched to a gene: 4. CDR3 length: 14 amino acids. Per the germline V gene, CDR1 is LGHDT and CDR2 is YNNKEL (reference sequence). The CDR3 spells CASSRTGGSQPQHF. Here the CDR3 DNA reads TGTGCCAGCAGCCGAACAGGGGGCTCTCAGCCCCAGCATTTT.

This clonotype is a singleton in its sample. This could be a read error, since a much larger clone is one nucleotide away. The chain links TRBV2 to TRBJ2-7; 8 bases fit TRBD2. The CDR3 loop spans 14 amino acids. Trimming removed 6 bases from V and 4 bases from J; junction bases left unmatched: 8. Germline V gene lookup returns CDR1 SNHLY and CDR2 FYNNEI. The CDR3 here is CASSQPSGFYEQYF. The CDR3, as DNA: TGTGCCAGCAGCCAGCCTAGCGGGTTTTACGAGCAGTACTTC.

This clonotype came up many times. The chain employs TRBV27 and TRBJ1-5, with D tentatively TRBD1 (6 bases). The V gene's germline CDR1 is MNHEY and CDR2 SMNVEV (reference sequence). V was shortened by 3 bases and J by 3 bases, with 12 bases between the two germline ends. The CDR3 loop spans 15 amino acids. The CDR3: CASSFVWDNNQPQHF. CDR3 bases: TGTGCCAGCAGTTTTGTTTGGGACAACAATCAGCCCCAGCATTTT.

The J gene is TRBJ1-5, the V gene TRBV19; D gene unclear. The CDR3 consists of 16 residues. V shed 3 bases and J shed 2 bases, with 14 bases lying between them. Germline-derived CDR1 and CDR2 are LNHDA and SQIVND (reference sequence). This chain's CDR3 is CASSIPRGSGNQPQHF. The CDR3, as DNA: TGTGCCAGTAGTATCCCACGAGGTTCGGGCAATCAGCCCCAGCATTTT.

Remarks on this clonotype: The missing conserved phenylalanine or tryptophan at the end of this CDR3 makes a read error likely. The genes are TRBV12-3 or TRBV12-4 and TRBJ1-2; D gene unclear. The CDR3 is 16 amino acids. Trimming removed 4 bases from V and 0 bases from J, with 15 bases in between. In DNA form, the CDR3 reads TGTGCCAGCAGTTCATGGGCCGGACCCTCTAACTATGGCTACACCCTC. Protein product: CASSSWAGPSNYGYTL.